The present TCR beta chain was sequenced within a study of shared clonotypes between healthy human individuals. Sequencing used immunoSEQ multiplex PCR; TCRdb keeps in-frame clones, though not all of them. The sample comprises about 600,000 clones, roughly 97% of which are singletons, and around 0.057% rests with the top ten. The sequenced sample was naive CD4+ T cells sorted from blood. Stated subset: CD45RA+ positively selected. The clonotype originates from a woman in her 30s in good health.

Here the CDR3 reads CASSSLGTGSGEQFF. In DNA, the CDR3 is TGTGCCAGCAGTTCCCTTGGTACAGGGTCGGGTGAGCAGTTCTTC. J is TRBJ2-1 and V is TRBV28; the D gene is possibly TRBD1 (6 bases). The CDR3 extends over 15 amino acids. Germline loops: CDR1 MDHEN, CDR2 SYDVKM. V was cut by 4 bases and J by 9 bases, with 19 bases left in between. The whole variable domain, filled in from reference TRBV28 and TRBJ2-1, reads DVKVTQSSRYLVKRTGEKVFLECVQDMDHENMFWYRQDPGLGLRLIYFSYDVKMKEKGDIPEGYSVSREKKERFSLILESASTNQTSMYLCASSSLGTGSGEQFFGPGTRLTVL.